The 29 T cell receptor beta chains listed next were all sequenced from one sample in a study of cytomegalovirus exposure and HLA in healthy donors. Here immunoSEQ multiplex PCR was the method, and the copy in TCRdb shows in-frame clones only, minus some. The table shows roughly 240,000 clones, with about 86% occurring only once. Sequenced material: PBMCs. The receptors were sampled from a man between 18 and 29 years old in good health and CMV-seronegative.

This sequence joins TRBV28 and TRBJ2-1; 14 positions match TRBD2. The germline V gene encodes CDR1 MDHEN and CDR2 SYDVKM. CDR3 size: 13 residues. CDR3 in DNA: TGTGGATCGGGACTAGCGGGAGTGTATGAGCAGTTCTTC. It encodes CGSGLAGVYEQFF.

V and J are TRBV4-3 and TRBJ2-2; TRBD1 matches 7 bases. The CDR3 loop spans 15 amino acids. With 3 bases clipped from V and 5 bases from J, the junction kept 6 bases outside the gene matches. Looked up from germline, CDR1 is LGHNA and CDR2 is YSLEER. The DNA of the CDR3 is TGCGCCAGCAGCCATAACAGGGGTAATACCGGGGAGCTGTTTTTT. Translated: CASSHNRGNTGELFF.

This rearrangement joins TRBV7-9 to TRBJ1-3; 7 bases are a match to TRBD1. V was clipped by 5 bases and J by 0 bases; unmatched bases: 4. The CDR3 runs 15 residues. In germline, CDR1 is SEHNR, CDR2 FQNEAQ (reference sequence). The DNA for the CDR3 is TGTGCCAGCAGCCTAGGGACAGTCTCTGGAAACACCATATATTTT. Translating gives CASSLGTVSGNTIYF. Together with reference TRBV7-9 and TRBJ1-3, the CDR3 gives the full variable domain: DTGVSQNPRHKITKRGQNVTFRCDPISEHNRLYWYRQTLGQGPEFLTYFQNEAQLEKSRLLSDRFSAERPKGSFSTLEIQRTEQGDSAMYLCASSLGTVSGNTIYFGEGSWLTVV.

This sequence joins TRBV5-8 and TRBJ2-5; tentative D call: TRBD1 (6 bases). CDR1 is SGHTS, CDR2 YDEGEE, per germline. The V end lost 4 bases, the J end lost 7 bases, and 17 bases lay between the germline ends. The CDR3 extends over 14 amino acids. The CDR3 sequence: CASSRENRVGTQYF. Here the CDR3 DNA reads TGTGCCAGCAGCAGAGAAAACAGGGTGGGGACCCAGTACTTC.

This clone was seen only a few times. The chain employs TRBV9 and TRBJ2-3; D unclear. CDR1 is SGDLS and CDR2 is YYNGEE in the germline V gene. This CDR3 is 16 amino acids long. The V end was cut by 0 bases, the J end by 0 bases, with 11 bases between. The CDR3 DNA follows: TGTGCCAGCAGCGTAGCCCCCGGAGCTAGCACAGATACGCAGTATTTT. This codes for CASSVAPGASTDTQYF.

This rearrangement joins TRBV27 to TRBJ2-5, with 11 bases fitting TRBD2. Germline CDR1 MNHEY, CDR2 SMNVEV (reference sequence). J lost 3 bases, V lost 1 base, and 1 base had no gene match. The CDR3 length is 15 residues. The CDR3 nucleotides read TGTGCCAGCAGTTTATTGACTAGCGGGAAAGAGACCCAGTACTTC. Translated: CASSLLTSGKETQYF.

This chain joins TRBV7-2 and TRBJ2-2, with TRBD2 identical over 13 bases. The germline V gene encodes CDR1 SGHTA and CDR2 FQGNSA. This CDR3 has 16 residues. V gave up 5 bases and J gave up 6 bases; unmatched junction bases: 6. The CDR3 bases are TGTGCCAGCAGCGCCGGACTAGCGGGAGTTTCCGGGGAGCTGTTTTTT. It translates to CASSAGLAGVSGELFF.

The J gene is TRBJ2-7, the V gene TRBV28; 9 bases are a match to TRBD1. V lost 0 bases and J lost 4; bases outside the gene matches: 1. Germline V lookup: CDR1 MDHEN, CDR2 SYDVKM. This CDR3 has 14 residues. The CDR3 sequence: CASSLWGTGYEQYF. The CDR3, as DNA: TGTGCCAGCAGTTTATGGGGGACAGGGTACGAGCAGTACTTC.

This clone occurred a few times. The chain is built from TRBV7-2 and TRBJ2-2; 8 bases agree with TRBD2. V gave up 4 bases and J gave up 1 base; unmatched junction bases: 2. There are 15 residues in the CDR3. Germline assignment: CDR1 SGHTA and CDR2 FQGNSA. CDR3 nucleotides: TGTGCCAGCAGCTCGACTAGCGTGAACACCGGGGAGCTGTTTTTT. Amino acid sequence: CASSSTSVNTGELFF.

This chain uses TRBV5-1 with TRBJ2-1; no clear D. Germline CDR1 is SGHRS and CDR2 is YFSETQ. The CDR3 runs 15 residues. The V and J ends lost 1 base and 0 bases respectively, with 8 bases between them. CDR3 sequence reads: CASSLNPSSYNEQFF. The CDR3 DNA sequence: TGCGCCAGCAGCTTGAACCCTAGCTCCTACAATGAGCAGTTCTTC.

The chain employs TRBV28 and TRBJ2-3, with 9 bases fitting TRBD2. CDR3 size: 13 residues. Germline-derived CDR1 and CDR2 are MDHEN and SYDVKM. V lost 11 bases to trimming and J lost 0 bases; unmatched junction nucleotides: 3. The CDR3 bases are TGTGCCGCCAGCGGGGGGAGCACAGATACGCAGTATTTT. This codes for CAASGGSTDTQYF.

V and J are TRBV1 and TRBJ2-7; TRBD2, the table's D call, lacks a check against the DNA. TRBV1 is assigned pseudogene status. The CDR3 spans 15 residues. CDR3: CTSSQDREESYEQYF. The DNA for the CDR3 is TGCACCAGCAGCCAAGATCGGGAGGAGTCCTACGAGCAGTACTTC.

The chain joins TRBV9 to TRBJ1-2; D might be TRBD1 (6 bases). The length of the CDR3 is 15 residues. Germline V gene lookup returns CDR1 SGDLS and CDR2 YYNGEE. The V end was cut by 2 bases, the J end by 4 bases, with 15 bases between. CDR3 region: CASSVSGDPSYGYTF. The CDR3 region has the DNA TGTGCCAGCAGCGTCTCAGGGGACCCCTCCTATGGCTACACCTTC.

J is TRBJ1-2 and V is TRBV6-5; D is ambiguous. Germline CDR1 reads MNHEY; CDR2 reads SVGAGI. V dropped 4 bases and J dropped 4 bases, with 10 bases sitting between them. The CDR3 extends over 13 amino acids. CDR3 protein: CASSSSGAYGYTF. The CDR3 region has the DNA TGTGCCAGCAGTTCCTCGGGAGCCTATGGCTACACCTTC.

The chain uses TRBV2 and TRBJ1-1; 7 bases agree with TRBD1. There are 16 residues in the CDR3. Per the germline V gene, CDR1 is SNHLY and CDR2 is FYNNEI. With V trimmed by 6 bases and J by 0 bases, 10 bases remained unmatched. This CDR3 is CASSGARGRMNTEAFF. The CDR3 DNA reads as TGTGCCAGCAGCGGGGCGAGGGGGCGCATGAACACTGAAGCTTTCTTT.

CDR3 DNA sequence: TGCGCCAGCAGCCTAGAGGGGGCCGCTGGGGCCAACGTCCTGACTTTC. It specifies CASSLEGAAGANVLTF. The chain employs TRBV4-3 and TRBJ2-6; the match to TRBD1 covers 7 bases. The V and J ends lost 4 bases and 2 bases, in that order; junction bases with no gene match: 5. Germline V gives CDR1 LGHNA, CDR2 YSLEER. CDR3 length: 16 residues.

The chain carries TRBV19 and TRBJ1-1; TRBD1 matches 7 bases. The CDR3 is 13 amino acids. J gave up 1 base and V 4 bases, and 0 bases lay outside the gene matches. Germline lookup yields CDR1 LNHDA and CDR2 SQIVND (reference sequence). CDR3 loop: CASSNRGNTEAFF. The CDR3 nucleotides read TGTGCCAGTAGTAACAGGGGGAACACTGAAGCTTTCTTT.

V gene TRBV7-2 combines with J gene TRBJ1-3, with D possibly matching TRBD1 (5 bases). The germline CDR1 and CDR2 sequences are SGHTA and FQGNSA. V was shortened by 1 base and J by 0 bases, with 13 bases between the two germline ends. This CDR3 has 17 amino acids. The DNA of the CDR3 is TGTGCCAGCAGCTTAGTTTACACAGGCTCCTCTGGAAACACCATATATTTT. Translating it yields CASSLVYTGSSGNTIYF.

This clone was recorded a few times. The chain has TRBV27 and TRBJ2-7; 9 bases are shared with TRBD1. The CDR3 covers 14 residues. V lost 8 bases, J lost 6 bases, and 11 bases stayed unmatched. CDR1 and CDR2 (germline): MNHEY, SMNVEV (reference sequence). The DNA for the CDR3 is TGTGCCAGCGGCTCCGGGACAGGGCGGCGCGAGCAGTACTTC. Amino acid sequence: CASGSGTGRREQYF.

The DNA of the CDR3 is TGTGCCAGCAGCGTAGGCCCCGGGACAGGGGGCAATTGGGGTGACGAGCAGTACTTC. Protein sequence: CASSVGPGTGGNWGDEQYF. The chain carries TRBV9 and TRBJ2-7; 12 bases line up with TRBD1. Germline V CDR1 and CDR2: SGDLS, YYNGEE. The V gene end was trimmed by 0 bases and the J gene end by 5 bases; junction bases not matched to a gene: 15. The CDR3 runs to 19 residues. Full variable domain (rest looked up from reference TRBV9 and TRBJ2-7): DSGVTQTPKHLITATGQRVTLRCSPRSGDLSVYWYQQSLDQGLQFLIQYYNGEERAKGNILERFSAQQFPDLHSELNLSSLELGDSALYFCASSVGPGTGGNWGDEQYFGPGTRLTVT.

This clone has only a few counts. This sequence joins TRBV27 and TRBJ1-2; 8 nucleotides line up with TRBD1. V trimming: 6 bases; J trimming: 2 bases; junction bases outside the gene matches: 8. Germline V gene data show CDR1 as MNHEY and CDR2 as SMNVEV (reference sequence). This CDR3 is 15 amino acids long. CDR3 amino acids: CASRPTGVINYGYTF. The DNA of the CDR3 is TGTGCCAGCAGGCCGACAGGGGTTATAAACTATGGCTACACCTTC.

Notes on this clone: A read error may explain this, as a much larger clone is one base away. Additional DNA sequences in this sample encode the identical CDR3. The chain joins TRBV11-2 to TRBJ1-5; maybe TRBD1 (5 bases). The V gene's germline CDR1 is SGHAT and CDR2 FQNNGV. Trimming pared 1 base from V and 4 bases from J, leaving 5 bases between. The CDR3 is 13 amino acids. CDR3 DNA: TGTGCCAGCAGCTTAGGACAGAATCAGCCCCAGCATTTT. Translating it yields CASSLGQNQPQHF.

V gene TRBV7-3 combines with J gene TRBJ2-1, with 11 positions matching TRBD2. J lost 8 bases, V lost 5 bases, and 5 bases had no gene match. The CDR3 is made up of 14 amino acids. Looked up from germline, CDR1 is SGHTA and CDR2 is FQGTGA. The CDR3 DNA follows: TGTGCCAGCAGCCAGTCACTAGCGGGGGATGAGCAGTTCTTC. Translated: CASSQSLAGDEQFF. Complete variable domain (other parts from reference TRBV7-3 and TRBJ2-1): GAGVSQTPSNKVTEKGKYVELRCDPISGHTALYWYRQSLGQGPEFLIYFQGTGAADDSGLPNDRFFAVRPEGSVSTLKIQRTERGDSAVYLCASSQSLAGDEQFFGPGTRLTVL.

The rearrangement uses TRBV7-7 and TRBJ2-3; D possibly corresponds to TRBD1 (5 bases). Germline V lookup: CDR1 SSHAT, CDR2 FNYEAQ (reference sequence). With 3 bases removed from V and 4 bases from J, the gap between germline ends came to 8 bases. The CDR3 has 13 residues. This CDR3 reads CASSFGRADTQYF. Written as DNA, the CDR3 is TGTGCCAGCAGCTTTGGCAGGGCAGATACGCAGTATTTT.

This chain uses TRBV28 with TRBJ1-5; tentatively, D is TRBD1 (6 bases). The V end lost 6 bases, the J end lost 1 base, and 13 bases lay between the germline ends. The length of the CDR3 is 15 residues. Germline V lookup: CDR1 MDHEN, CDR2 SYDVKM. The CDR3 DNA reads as TGTGCCAGCAGCCAAACAGGGTGGAGCAATCAGCCCCAGCATTTT. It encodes CASSQTGWSNQPQHF.

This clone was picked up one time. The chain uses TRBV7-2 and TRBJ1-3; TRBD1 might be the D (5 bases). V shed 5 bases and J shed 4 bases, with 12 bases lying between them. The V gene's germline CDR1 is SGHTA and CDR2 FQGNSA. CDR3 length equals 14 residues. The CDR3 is CASSPTAPGNTIYF. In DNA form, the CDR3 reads TGTGCCAGCAGCCCGACAGCCCCGGGAAACACCATATATTTT.

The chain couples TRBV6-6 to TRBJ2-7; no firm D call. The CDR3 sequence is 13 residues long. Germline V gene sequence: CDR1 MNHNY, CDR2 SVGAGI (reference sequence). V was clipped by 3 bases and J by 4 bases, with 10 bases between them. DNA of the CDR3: TGTGCCAGCAGTTATTTCAAGCTATACGAGCAGTACTTC. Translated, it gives CASSYFKLYEQYF.

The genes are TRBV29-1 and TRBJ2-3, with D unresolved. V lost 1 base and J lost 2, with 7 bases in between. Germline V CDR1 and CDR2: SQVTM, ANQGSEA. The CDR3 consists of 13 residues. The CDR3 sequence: CSVEVEFTDTQYF. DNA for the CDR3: TGCAGCGTTGAAGTGGAGTTCACAGATACGCAGTATTTT.

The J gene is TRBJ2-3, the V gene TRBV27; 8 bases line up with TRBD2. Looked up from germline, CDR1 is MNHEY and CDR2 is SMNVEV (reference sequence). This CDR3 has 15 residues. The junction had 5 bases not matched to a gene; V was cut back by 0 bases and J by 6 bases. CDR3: CASSLSLAGMDTQYF. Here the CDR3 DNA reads TGTGCCAGCAGTTTATCTTTAGCGGGAATGGATACGCAGTATTTT.